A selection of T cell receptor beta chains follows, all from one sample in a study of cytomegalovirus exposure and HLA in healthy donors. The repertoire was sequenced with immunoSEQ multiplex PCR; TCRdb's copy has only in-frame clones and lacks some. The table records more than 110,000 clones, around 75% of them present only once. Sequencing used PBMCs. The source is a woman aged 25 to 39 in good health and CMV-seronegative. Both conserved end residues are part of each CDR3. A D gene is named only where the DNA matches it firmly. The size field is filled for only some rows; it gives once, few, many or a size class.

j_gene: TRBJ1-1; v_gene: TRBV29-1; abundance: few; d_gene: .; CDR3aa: CSVTRDTNTEAFF; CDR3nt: TGCAGCGTTACGCGCGACACGAACACTGAAGCTTTCTTT
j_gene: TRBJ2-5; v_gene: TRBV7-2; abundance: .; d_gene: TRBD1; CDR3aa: CASSLARGQGARETQYF; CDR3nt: TGTGCCAGCAGCTTAGCGCGCGGACAGGGGGCCCGGGAGACCCAGTACTTC
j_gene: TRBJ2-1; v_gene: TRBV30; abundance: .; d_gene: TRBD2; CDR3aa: CAWSLGLAYNEQFF; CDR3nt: TGTGCCTGGTCACTGGGACTAGCCTACAATGAGCAGTTCTTC
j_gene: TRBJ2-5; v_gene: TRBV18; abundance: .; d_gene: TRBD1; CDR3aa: CASSGQGETQYF; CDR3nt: TGTGCCAGCTCGGGACAGGGAGAGACCCAGTACTTC
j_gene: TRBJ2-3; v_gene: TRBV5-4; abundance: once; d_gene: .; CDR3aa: CASSPLGGTPYTDTQYF; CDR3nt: TGTGCCAGCAGCCCTCTCGGGGGGACACCTTACACAGATACGCAGTATTTT
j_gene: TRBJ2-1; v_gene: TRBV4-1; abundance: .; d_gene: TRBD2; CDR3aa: CASSHIAGGMLNEQFF; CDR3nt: TGCGCCAGCAGCCATATAGCGGGAGGGATGTTGAATGAGCAGTTCTTC
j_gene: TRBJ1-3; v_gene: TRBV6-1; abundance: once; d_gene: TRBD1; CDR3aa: CASSAQGRGNTIYF; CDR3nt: TGTGCCAGCAGTGCACAGGGGAGAGGAAACACCATATATTTT
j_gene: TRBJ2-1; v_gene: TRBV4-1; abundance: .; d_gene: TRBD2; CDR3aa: CASSPGTSGDNEQFF; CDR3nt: TGCGCCAGCAGCCCAGGGACTAGCGGGGACAATGAGCAGTTCTTC
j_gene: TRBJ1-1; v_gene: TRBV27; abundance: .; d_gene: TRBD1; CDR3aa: CASSLDRETEAFF; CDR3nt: TGTGCCAGCAGTTTGGACAGGGAGACTGAAGCTTTCTTT
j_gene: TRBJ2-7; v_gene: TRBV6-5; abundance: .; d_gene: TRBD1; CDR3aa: CAGGTGQGIYEQYF; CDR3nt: TGTGCCGGAGGGACAGGACAGGGGATCTACGAGCAGTACTTC
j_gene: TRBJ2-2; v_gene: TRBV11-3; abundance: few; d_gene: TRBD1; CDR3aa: CASSLPEGAKDTGELFF; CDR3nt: TGTGCCAGCAGCCTGCCCGAGGGGGCGAAGGACACCGGGGAGCTGTTTTTT
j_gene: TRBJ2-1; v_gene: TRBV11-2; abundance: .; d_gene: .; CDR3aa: CASSFTGSYTYNEQFF; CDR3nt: TGTGCCAGCAGCTTTACCGGGTCGTACACCTACAATGAGCAGTTCTTC